This TCR beta chain was observed in a study of T cell responses to AZD1222 COVID-19 vaccine. V dropped 4 bases and J dropped 7 bases, with 11 bases sitting between them. CDR1 and CDR2 from the germline V gene are MDHEN and SYDVKM. The CDR3 is 14 residues long. Only in-frame clones appear in the TCRdb table, and some are missing; sequencing was by immunoSEQ multiplex PCR. The sample shows approximately 150,000 clones, 91% of them seen only once. This sequence joins TRBV28 and TRBJ1-6, with unresolved D. The sequences come from peripheral blood, collected 28 days after the second dose of the MenACWY control vaccine. The source of this sequence is an adult who received the MenACWY meningococcal vaccine as a control. The CDR3 sequence: CASSYRVRNSPLHF. The CDR3, as DNA: TGTGCCAGCAGTTATAGGGTGAGAAATTCACCCCTCCACTTT. Complete variable domain (other parts from reference TRBV28 and TRBJ1-6): DVKVTQSSRYLVKRTGEKVFLECVQDMDHENMFWYRQDPGLGLRLIYFSYDVKMKEKGDIPEGYSVSREKKERFSLILESASTNQTSMYLCASSYRVRNSPLHFGNGTRLTVT.